This TCR beta chain comes out of a study of read filtering for tumor transcriptome and immune sequencing. Trimming removed 3 bases from V and 4 bases from J; junction bases left unmatched: 4. This CDR3 spans 14 amino acids. The library was built from 400 to 500 ng RNA with molecular barcoded adaptors for alpha/delta and beta/gamma chains. TCRdb itself ran the reads through MiXCR, one entry per CDR3 protein. In the table there are 100,000 to 150,000 distinct CDR3 sequences, about 13% of which are singletons. At least ten counts were recorded for this clonotype. Sequenced input: a population of CD138-negative cells sorted from bone marrow. The chain carries TRBV12-3 or TRBV12-4 and TRBJ2-7; 9 positions match TRBD2. This sequence originates from a donor at least 40 years old with multiple myeloma. CDR3 nucleotide sequence: TGTGCCAGCAGTTTGGCGGGAGGGTTGTACGAGCAGTACTTC. Its protein product is CASSLAGGLYEQYF.